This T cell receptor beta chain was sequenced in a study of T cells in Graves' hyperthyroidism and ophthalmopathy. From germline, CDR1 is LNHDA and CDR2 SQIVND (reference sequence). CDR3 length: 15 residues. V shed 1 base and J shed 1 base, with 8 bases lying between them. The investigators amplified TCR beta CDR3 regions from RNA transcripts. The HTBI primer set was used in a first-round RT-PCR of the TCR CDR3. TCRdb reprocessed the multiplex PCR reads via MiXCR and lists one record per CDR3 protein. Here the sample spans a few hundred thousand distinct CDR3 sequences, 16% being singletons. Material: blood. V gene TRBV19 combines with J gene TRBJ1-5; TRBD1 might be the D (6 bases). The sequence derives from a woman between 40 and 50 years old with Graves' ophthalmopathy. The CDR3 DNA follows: TGTGCCAGTAGTATAGGGCAGGGGAGCAATCAGCCCCAGCATTTT. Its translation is CASSIGQGSNQPQHF.